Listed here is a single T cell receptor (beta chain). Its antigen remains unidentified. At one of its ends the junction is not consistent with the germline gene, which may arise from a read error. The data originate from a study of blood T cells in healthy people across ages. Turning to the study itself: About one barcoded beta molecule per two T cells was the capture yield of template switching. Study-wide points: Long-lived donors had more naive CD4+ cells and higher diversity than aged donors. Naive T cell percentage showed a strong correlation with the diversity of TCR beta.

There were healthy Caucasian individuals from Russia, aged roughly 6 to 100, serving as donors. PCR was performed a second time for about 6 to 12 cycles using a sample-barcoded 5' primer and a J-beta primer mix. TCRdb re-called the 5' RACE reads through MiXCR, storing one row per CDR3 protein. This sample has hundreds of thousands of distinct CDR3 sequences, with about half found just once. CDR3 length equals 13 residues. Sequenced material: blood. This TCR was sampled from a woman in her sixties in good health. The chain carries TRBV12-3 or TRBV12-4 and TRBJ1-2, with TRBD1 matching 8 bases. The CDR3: CVSRRDRKYGYTF. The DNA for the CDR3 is TGTGTCAGCAGACGGGACAGGAAATATGGCTACACCTTC.